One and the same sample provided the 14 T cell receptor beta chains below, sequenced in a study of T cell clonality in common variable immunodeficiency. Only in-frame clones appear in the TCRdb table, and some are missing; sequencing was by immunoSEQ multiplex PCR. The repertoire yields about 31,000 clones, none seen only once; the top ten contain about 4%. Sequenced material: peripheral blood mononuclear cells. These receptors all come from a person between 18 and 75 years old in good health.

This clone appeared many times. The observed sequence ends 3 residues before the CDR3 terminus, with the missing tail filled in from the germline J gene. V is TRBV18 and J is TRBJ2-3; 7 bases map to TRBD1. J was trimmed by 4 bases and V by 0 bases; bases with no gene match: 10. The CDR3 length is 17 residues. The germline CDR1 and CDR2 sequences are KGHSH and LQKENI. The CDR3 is CASSPPVGGIGADTQYF. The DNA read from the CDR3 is TGTGCCAGCTCACCACCGGTAGGGGGCATTGGCGCAGATACG.

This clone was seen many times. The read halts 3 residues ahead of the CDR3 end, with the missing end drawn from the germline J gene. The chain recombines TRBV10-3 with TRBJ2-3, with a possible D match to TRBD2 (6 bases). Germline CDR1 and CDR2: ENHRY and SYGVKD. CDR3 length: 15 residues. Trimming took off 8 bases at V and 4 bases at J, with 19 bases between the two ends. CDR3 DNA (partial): TGTGCCATCGGAGTAGCGGCCGCCGGGGCAGATACG. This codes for CAIGVAAAGADT. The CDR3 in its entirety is CAIGVAAAGADTQYF.

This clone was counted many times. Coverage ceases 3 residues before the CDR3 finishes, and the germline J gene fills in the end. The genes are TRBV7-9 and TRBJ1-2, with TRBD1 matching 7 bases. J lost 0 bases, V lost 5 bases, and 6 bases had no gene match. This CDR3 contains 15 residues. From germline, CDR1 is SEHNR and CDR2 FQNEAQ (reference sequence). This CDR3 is CASSPQGQPNYGYTF. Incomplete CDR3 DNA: TGTGCCAGCAGCCCCCAGGGACAGCCTAACTATGGC. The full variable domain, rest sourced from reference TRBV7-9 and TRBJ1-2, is DTGVSQNPRHKITKRGQNVTFRCDPISEHNRLYWYRQTLGQGPEFLTYFQNEAQLEKSRLLSDRFSAERPKGSFSTLEIQRTEQGDSAMYLCASSPQGQPNYGYTFGSGTRLTVV.

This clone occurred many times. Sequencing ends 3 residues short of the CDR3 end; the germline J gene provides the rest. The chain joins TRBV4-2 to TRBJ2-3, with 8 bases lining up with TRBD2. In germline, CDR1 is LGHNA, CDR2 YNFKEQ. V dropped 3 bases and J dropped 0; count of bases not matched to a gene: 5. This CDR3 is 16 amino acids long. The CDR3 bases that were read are TGTGCCAGCAGCCAGGCACTAGCGGTTAGCACAGATACG. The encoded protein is CASSQALAVSTDT. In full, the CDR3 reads CASSQALAVSTDTQYF.

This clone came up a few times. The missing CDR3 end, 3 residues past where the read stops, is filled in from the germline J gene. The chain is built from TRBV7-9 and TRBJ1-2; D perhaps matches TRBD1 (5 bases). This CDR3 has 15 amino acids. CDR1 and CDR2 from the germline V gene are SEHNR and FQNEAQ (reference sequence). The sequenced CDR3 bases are TGTGCCAGCAGCTATGGGGCAGCGAGTACCTACGAC. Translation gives CASSYGAASTYD. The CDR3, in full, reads CASSYGAASTYDYTF.

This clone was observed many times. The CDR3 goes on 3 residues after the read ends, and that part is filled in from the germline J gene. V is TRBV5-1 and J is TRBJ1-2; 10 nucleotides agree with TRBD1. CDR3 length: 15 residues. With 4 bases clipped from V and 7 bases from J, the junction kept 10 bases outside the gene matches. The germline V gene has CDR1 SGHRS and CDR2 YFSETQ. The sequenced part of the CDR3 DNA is TGCGCCAGCAGCGGATACGGACAGGGGGGCGGTGGC. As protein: CASSGYGQGGGG. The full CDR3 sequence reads CASSGYGQGGGGYTF.

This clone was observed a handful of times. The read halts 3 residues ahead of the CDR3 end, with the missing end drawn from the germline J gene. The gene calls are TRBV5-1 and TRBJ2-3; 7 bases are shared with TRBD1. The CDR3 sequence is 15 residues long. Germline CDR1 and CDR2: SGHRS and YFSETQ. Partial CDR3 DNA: TGCGCCAGCAGCTTGACAGGGGTTAGCAATCAGCCG. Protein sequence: CASSLTGVSNQP. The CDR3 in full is CASSLTGVSNQPQYF.

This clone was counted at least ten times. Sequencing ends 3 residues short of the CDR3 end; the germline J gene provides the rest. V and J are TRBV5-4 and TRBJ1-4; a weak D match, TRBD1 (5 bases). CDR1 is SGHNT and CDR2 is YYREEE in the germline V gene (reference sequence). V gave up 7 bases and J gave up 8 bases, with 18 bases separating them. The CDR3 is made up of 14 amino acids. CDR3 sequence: CASSPGGEGEKLFF. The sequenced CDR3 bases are TGTGCCAGCTCGCCGGGCGGGGAGGGGGAAAAA.

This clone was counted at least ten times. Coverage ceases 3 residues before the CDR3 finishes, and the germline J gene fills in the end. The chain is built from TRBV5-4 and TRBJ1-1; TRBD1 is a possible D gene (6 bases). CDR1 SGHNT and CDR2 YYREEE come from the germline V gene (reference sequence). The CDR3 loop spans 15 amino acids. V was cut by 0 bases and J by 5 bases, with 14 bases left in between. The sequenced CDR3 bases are TGTGCCAGCAGCTTGGTTGGCAGGGGATCAACTGAA. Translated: CASSLVGRGSTE. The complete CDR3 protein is CASSLVGRGSTEAFF.

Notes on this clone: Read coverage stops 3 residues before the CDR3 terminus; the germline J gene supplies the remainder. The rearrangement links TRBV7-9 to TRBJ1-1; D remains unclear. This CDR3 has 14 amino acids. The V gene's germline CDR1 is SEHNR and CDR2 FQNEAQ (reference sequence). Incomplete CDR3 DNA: TGTGCCAGCAGCTTAGTTGGCGGTCAAGAGACA. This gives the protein CASSLVGGQET. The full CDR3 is CASSLVGGQETAFF.

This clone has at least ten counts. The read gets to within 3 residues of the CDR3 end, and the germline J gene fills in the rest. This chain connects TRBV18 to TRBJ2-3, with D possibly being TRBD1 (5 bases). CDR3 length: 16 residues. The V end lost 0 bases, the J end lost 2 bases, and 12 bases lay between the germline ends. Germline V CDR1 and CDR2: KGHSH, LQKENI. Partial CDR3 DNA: TGTGCCAGCTCACCACCTGTACAGGCCTACACAGATACG. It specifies CASSPPVQAYTDT. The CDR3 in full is CASSPPVQAYTDTQYF.

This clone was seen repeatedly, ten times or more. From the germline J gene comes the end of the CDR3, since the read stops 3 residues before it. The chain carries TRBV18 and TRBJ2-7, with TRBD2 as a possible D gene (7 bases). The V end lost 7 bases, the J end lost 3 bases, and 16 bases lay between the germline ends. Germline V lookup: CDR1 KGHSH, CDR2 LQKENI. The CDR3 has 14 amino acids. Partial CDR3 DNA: TGTGCCAGCTTCCGGGGGGCGGGCCTCTACGAG. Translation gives CASFRGAGLYE. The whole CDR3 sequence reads CASFRGAGLYEQYF.

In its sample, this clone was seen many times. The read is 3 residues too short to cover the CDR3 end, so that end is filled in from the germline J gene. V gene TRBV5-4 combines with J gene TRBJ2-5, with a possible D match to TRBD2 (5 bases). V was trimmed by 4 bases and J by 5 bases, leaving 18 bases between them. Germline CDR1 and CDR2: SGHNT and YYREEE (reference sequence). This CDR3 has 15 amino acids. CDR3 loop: CASSDLSEGQETQYF. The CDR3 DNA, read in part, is TGTGCCAGCAGCGACCTTTCAGAGGGCCAGGAGACC.

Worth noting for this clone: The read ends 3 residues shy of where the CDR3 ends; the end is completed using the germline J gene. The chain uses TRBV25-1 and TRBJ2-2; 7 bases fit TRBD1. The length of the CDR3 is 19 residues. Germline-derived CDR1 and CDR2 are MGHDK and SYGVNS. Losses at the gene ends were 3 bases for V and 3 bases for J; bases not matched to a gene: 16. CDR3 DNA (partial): TGTGCCAGCAGTGATTTCAGGGGGAAGGGGCAGGGTTACACCGGGGAG. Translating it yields CASSDFRGKGQGYTGE. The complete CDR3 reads CASSDFRGKGQGYTGELFF.